The 8 T cell receptor beta chains in this list originate from one sample, sequenced in a study of T cells after yellow fever vaccination. From the 5' RACE reads, TCRdb called clonotypes with MiXCR, one entry per CDR3 protein. The sample has around 200,000 distinct CDR3 sequences, approximately 11% seen once; the top ten hold about 38%. Source: CD8+ T cells sorted from PBMCs, taken 15 days after the yellow fever booster vaccination. These receptors originate from a man aged 18 to 29 who received the YFV17D yellow fever vaccine.

This clonotype was detected a few times. V gene TRBV6-1 combines with J gene TRBJ2-7; 10 bases are shared with TRBD2. Germline CDR1 and CDR2: MNHNS and SASEGT. The CDR3 has 15 residues. V lost 10 bases, J lost 2 bases, and 11 bases stayed unmatched. This CDR3 is CATRIGTSAPYEQYF. The CDR3 nucleotides read TGTGCCACCCGTATAGGGACTAGCGCACCCTACGAGCAGTACTTC.

The chain links TRBV29-1 to TRBJ2-7; D is possibly TRBD1 (6 bases). With 4 bases removed from V and 3 bases from J, the gap between germline ends came to 10 bases. Germline CDR1 is SQVTM and CDR2 is ANQGSEA. This CDR3 has 12 amino acids. CDR3 DNA: TGCAGCGTTGTTGCGACAGGCTACGAGCAGTACTTC. Translating gives CSVVATGYEQYF.

J is TRBJ1-2 and V is TRBV12-3 or TRBV12-4; D not certain. The V and J ends lost 3 bases and 5 bases respectively, with 7 bases between them. The CDR3 runs 12 residues. CDR3 sequence reads: CASSFLLYGYTF. The CDR3, as DNA: TGTGCCAGCAGTTTCCTCTTGTATGGCTACACCTTC.

This clonotype was seen at least ten times. This chain joins TRBV28 and TRBJ1-5; D is uncertain. V lost 5 bases and J 4 bases, leaving 18 bases between the germline ends. CDR1 MDHEN and CDR2 SYDVKM come from the germline V gene. The CDR3 consists of 16 residues. The CDR3 sequence is CASSRRQPLSNQPQHF. The CDR3 DNA reads TGTGCCAGCAGTAGAAGGCAGCCCCTTTCTAATCAGCCCCAGCATTTT.

This clonotype was counted between two and nine times. The rearrangement links TRBV12-3 or TRBV12-4 to TRBJ2-1; TRBD2 matches at 8 bases. The J segment lost 7 bases and the V segment lost 7 bases, leaving 9 bases of the junction unmatched. This CDR3 contains 14 residues. Written as DNA, the CDR3 is TGTGCCAGCACCCCCCCCGGGACTAGTAATGAGCAGTTCTTC. This encodes CASTPPGTSNEQFF.

This clonotype was seen at least ten times. The genes are TRBV5-6 and TRBJ2-7; D is ambiguous. The CDR3 is made up of 12 amino acids. Trimming shortened V by 3 bases and J by 2 bases, and 6 bases separated the two germline ends. The V gene's germline CDR1 is SGHDT and CDR2 YYEEEE. The CDR3 protein is CASSSGPYEQYF. Here the CDR3 DNA reads TGTGCCAGCAGCTCCGGTCCCTACGAGCAGTACTTC.

This clonotype has more than one count but fewer than ten. The gene calls are TRBV7-6 and TRBJ2-3; 8 bases map to TRBD1. The CDR3 covers 15 residues. Germline CDR1 reads SGHVS; CDR2 reads FNYEAQ. V trimming: 1 base; J trimming: 6 bases; junction bases outside the gene matches: 6. CDR3 region: CASSLGDRQMDTQYF. The CDR3 DNA is TGTGCCAGCAGCTTAGGGGACAGGCAGATGGATACGCAGTATTTT.

This clonotype showed up just a few times. V usage is TRBV20-1 and J usage is TRBJ2-4, with 10 bases identical to TRBD2. The J segment lost 1 base and the V segment lost 1 base, leaving 10 bases of the junction unmatched. Germline V lookup: CDR1 DFQATT, CDR2 SNEGSKA (reference sequence). This CDR3 spans 18 amino acids. The CDR3 sequence: CSARAASGGAVAKNIQYF. The CDR3 coding sequence is TGCAGTGCTAGAGCAGCCAGCGGGGGGGCCGTGGCCAAAAACATTCAGTACTTC.